This TCR beta chain was sequenced in a study of Graves' ophthalmopathy and Graves' hyperthyroidism. This clonotype was seen at least ten times. Its specificity is not known. Study observations and caveats: The model predicted progression of ophthalmopathy with a sensitivity of 60% to 71%, and its specificity was 72% to 80%. Blood repertoires reportedly contained most expanded thyroid clonotypes above 0.001 frequency.

Researchers took RNA transcripts and amplified TCR beta CDR3 regions from them. In the first round, RT-PCR was carried out with HTBI primers, and a multiplex PCR formed the second round. Using its own MiXCR run on the multiplex PCR reads, TCRdb lists one record per CDR3 protein. Of tens of thousands of distinct CDR3 sequences in the sample, roughly half are singletons; the top ten hold roughly 4.7%. Other autoimmune diseases, uncontrolled infections, pregnancy and lactation each led to patient exclusion. The PBMCs originated from roughly 10 ml of fresh peripheral blood. This sequence was found in an adult woman with Graves' ophthalmopathy. Sequenced: peripheral blood.

The CDR3 protein is CASSLMGSYEQYF. The CDR3 DNA follows: TGTGCCAGCAGTTTGATGGGATCCTACGAGCAGTACTTC. The J gene is TRBJ2-7, the V gene TRBV6-2 or TRBV6-3; D not resolved. The length of the CDR3 is 13 residues. V shed 4 bases and J shed 1 base, with 8 bases lying between them. Germline V CDR1 and CDR2: MNHEY, SVGEGT.